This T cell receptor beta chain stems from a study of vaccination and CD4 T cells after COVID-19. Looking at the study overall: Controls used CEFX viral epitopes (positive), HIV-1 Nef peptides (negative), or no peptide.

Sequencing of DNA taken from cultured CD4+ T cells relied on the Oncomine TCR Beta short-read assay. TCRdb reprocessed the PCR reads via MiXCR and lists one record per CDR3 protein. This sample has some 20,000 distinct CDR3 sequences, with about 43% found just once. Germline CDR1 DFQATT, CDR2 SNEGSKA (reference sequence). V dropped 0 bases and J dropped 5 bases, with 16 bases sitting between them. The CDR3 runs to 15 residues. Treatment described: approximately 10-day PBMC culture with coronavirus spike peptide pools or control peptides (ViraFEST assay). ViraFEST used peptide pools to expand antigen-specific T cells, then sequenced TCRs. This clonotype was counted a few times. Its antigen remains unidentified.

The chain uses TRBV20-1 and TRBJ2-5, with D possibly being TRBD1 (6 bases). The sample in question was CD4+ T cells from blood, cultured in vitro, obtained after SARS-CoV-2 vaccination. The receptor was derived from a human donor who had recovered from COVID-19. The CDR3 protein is CSARDHRQVDETQYF. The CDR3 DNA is TGCAGTGCTAGAGATCATCGACAGGTGGATGAGACCCAGTACTTC.